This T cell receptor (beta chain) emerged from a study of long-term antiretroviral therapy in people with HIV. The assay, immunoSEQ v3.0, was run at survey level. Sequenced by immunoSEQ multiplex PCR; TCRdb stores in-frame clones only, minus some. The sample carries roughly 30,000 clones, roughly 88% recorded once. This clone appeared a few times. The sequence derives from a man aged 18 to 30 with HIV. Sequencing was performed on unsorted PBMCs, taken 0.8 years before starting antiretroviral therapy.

The CDR3 sequence is CASSSESGELFF. In DNA form, the CDR3 reads TGTGCCAGCAGCTCAGAATCCGGGGAGCTGTTTTTT. V usage is TRBV4-2 and J usage is TRBJ2-2; D not certain. Germline assignment: CDR1 LGHNA and CDR2 YNFKEQ. CDR3 size: 12 residues. V dropped 5 bases and J dropped 6 bases, with 7 bases sitting between them.